These 20 T cell receptor beta chains share one sample of origin, sequenced in a study of human T cells and chemical hapten exposure. What the library attached to individual cDNA molecules were unique molecular identifiers. In TCRdb, the reads were re-called with MiXCR into one record per CDR3 protein. The table has around 120,000 distinct CDR3 sequences, more than 8.5% seen once. RNA extraction used unfractionated whole blood as the source of total RNA. The sequenced sample was whole blood. The receptors stem from a human donor in good health. Some clones in this sample may be carry-over from other donors' samples.

The chain recombines TRBV6-1 with TRBJ2-5; D might be TRBD1 (5 bases). The CDR3 is made up of 12 amino acids. Germline assignment: CDR1 MNHNS and CDR2 SASEGT. The ends were cut back, 10 bases at V and 1 base at J, with 10 bases in the middle. The CDR3 here is CAITGPQETQYF. The CDR3 coding sequence is TGTGCCATCACAGGTCCCCAAGAGACCCAGTACTTC.

Ten or more counts support this clonotype. The chain employs TRBV2 and TRBJ2-5, with TRBD1 identical over 9 bases. The trim removed 3 bases at V and 0 bases at J, leaving 5 bases unmatched. Germline CDR1 SNHLY, CDR2 FYNNEI. The CDR3 has 16 amino acids. CDR3 DNA sequence: TGTGCCAGCAGTGAGGGACAGGGCTACCACCAAGAGACCCAGTACTTC. Protein: CASSEGQGYHQETQYF. Complete variable domain (other parts from reference TRBV2 and TRBJ2-5): EPEVTQTPSHQVTQMGQEVILRCVPISNHLYFYWYRQILGQKVEFLVSFYNNEISEKSEIFDDQFSVERPDGSNFTLKIRSTKLEDSAMYFCASSEGQGYHQETQYFGPGTRLLVL.

This clonotype was found many times. The V gene is TRBV12-3 or TRBV12-4, the J gene TRBJ1-1; tentatively, D is TRBD1 (5 bases). The CDR3 length is 14 residues. V was pared by 7 bases and J by 4 bases, with 16 bases between. The DNA of the CDR3 is TGTGCCAGCACTTCGGTGGGGGTGGGCACTGAAGCTTTCTTT. This gives the protein CASTSVGVGTEAFF.

This clonotype was seen at least ten times. The chain is built from TRBV7-9 and TRBJ1-1, with D possibly matching TRBD1 (6 bases). The CDR3 consists of 10 residues. The V and J ends lost 5 bases and 14 bases respectively, with 12 bases between them. The germline gives CDR1 SEHNR, CDR2 FQNEAQ (reference sequence). In DNA, the CDR3 is TGTGCCAGCAGCATGAGGACAGACTTCTTT. It yields the protein CASSMRTDFF.

The table lists this clonotype with a few counts. J is TRBJ1-1 and V is TRBV6-2 or TRBV6-3, with D perhaps TRBD1 (5 bases). The CDR3 loop spans 18 amino acids. The germline V and J ends were trimmed by 7 bases and 0 bases, with 24 bases remaining between them. Germline V gene lookup returns CDR1 MNHEY and CDR2 SVGEGT. The CDR3 DNA follows: TGTGCCAGCACGTTAACCCCCCGGGACCGCGTCCTGAACACTGAAGCTTTCTTT. Translation gives CASTLTPRDRVLNTEAFF.

In this sample, this clonotype turned up many times. The chain combines TRBV7-8 with TRBJ2-3, with TRBD2 matching over 7 bases. The CDR3 spans 14 residues. Germline CDR1 and CDR2: SGHVS and FQNEAQ. The V and J ends lost 4 bases and 1 base, in that order; junction bases with no gene match: 2. The CDR3 coding sequence is TGTGCCAGCAGCTCCGGACTAGGCACAGATACGCAGTATTTT. Residues: CASSSGLGTDTQYF.

Only a few counts were recorded for this clonotype. This chain connects TRBV5-6 to TRBJ2-5; D not certain. The CDR3 consists of 14 residues. Germline CDR1 is SGHDT and CDR2 is YYEEEE. V was trimmed by 0 bases and J by 1 base, leaving 7 bases between them. The CDR3 DNA follows: TGTGCCAGCAGCTTGGTTTGGACCCAAGAGACCCAGTACTTC. Protein: CASSLVWTQETQYF.

The V gene is TRBV10-3, the J gene TRBJ1-1; possible D gene TRBD1, 6 bases. The germline V and J ends were trimmed by 2 bases and 7 bases, with 11 bases remaining between them. Looked up from germline, CDR1 is ENHRY and CDR2 is SYGVKD. The CDR3 extends over 13 amino acids. The CDR3 bases are TGTGCCATCAGTGAGCGGGGGGCCGGTGAAGCTTTCTTT. Amino acids: CAISERGAGEAFF.

This clonotype occurred many times. V usage is TRBV5-8 and J usage is TRBJ2-3; no definite D call. Per germline, CDR1 SGHTS and CDR2 YDEGEE. Trimming pared 0 bases from V and 1 base from J, leaving 9 bases between. The CDR3 runs 15 residues. The CDR3 nucleotides are TGTGCCAGCAGCTTGGCCGGGTGTTGCACAGATACGCAGTATTTT. Its translation is CASSLAGCCTDTQYF.

This clonotype occurred many times. The gene calls are TRBV20-1 and TRBJ2-5; maybe TRBD1 (6 bases). Germline V gene data show CDR1 as DFQATT and CDR2 as SNEGSKA (reference sequence). The CDR3 is 15 residues long. V dropped 0 bases and J dropped 6 bases, with 17 bases sitting between them. The CDR3, as DNA: TGCAGTGCTAGAGAGGACAGTAATCTAGAGAAGACCCAGTACTTC. Translated, it gives CSAREDSNLEKTQYF.

In this sample, this clonotype turned up a few times. The chain joins TRBV19 to TRBJ2-1, with D possibly being TRBD1 (5 bases). Trimming took 1 base from V and 5 from J, leaving 9 bases between them. Germline V gene sequence: CDR1 LNHDA, CDR2 SQIVND (reference sequence). This CDR3 region has 14 residues. The CDR3 bases are TGTGCCAGTAGTATAGGGGGCTTGGACAATGAGCAGTTCTTC. This encodes CASSIGGLDNEQFF.

This clonotype was seen more than once but under ten times. The chain uses TRBV10-3 and TRBJ1-6; D gene ambiguous. The V gene lost 2 bases and the J gene lost 9 bases, with 8 bases spanning the gap. From germline, CDR1 is ENHRY and CDR2 SYGVKD. The CDR3 runs 13 residues. CDR3 protein: CAISEPAGSPLHF. The CDR3 nucleotides read TGTGCCATCAGTGAGCCTGCCGGTTCACCCCTCCACTTT.

This chain joins TRBV12-3 or TRBV12-4 and TRBJ1-6; no firm D call. This CDR3 has 13 amino acids. The V end lost 0 bases, the J end lost 10 bases, and 7 bases lay between the germline ends. CDR3 sequence: CASSLAGWSPLHF. CDR3 nucleotide sequence: TGTGCCAGCAGTTTAGCGGGGTGGTCACCCCTCCACTTT.

This clonotype turned up a few times. This chain links TRBV20-1 with TRBJ1-5; TRBD1 matches 8 bases. CDR3 length: 19 amino acids. V shed 3 bases and J 0 bases; nucleotides not matched to a gene: 16. In germline, CDR1 is DFQATT, CDR2 SNEGSKA (reference sequence). The CDR3 loop reads CSARKSTGGVTYSNQPQHF. As DNA, the CDR3 is TGCAGTGCTAGGAAATCTACAGGGGGAGTTACCTATAGCAATCAGCCCCAGCATTTT.

This clonotype was picked up many times. V and J are TRBV29-1 and TRBJ2-7; the D is unclear. CDR1 and CDR2 from the germline V gene are SQVTM and ANQGSEA. V lost 4 bases and J lost 6, with 7 bases in between. CDR3 length equals 10 residues. As DNA, the CDR3 is TGCAGCGTTGTGGGGATCGAGCAGTACTTC. Translation: CSVVGIEQYF.

The gene calls are TRBV6-2 or TRBV6-3 and TRBJ1-5; D is ambiguous. V lost 7 bases and J lost 9, with 16 bases in between. Germline CDR1 and CDR2: MNHEY and SVGEGT. This CDR3 is 13 amino acids long. DNA of the CDR3: TGTGCCAGCAACCCCAACGAAAGATGGCCCCAGCATTTT. Protein product: CASNPNERWPQHF.

In its sample, this clonotype was seen a few times. The J gene is TRBJ2-1, the V gene TRBV9; the D gene is possibly TRBD2 (5 bases). The V end was cut by 0 bases, the J end by 13 bases, with 14 bases between. The CDR3 contains 13 residues. In germline, CDR1 is SGDLS, CDR2 YYNGEE. CDR3 protein: CASSVATGGLQFF. The CDR3 DNA reads TGTGCCAGCAGCGTAGCTACTGGCGGGTTACAGTTCTTC.

Many counts were recorded for this clonotype. This chain connects TRBV10-3 to TRBJ2-1; 7 bases agree with TRBD2. The V gene's germline CDR1 is ENHRY and CDR2 SYGVKD. The CDR3 is 15 residues long. V lost 7 bases, J lost 8 bases, and 14 bases stayed unmatched. CDR3 DNA: TGTGCCATCAAGAAGGGAAGGGGAACTAGCGATGAGCAGTTCTTC. It translates to CAIKKGRGTSDEQFF.

This clonotype was seen many times. The chain recombines TRBV29-1 with TRBJ1-1; D not resolved. The CDR3 spans 13 residues. Deletions cut 0 bases from V and 0 bases from J, with 5 bases between. The germline CDR1 and CDR2 sequences are SQVTM and ANQGSEA. The CDR3 nucleotides are TGCAGCGTTGAAGAAACAGTGAACACTGAAGCTTTCTTT. Amino acids: CSVEETVNTEAFF.

This clonotype was observed many times. The chain carries TRBV29-1 and TRBJ1-5, with D unresolved. The CDR3 sequence is 13 residues long. V was trimmed by 4 bases and J by 5 bases, leaving 12 bases between them. Germline V gene lookup returns CDR1 SQVTM and CDR2 ANQGSEA. The CDR3 sequence: CSVVTRDDQPQHF. CDR3 DNA sequence: TGCAGCGTTGTGACTCGCGATGATCAGCCCCAGCATTTT.